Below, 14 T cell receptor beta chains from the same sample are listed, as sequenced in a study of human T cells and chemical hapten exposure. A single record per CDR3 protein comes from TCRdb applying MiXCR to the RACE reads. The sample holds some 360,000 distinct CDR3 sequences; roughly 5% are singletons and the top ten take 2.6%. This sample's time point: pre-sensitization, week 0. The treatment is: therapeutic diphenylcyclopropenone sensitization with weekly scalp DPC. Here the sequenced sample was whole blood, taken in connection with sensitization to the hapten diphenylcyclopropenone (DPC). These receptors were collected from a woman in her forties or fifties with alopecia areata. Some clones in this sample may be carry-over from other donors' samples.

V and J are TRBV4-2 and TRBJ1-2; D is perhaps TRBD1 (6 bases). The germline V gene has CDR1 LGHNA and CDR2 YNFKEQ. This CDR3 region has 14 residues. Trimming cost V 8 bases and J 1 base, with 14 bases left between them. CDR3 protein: CASGETGINYGYTF. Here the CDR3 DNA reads TGTGCCAGCGGAGAGACAGGAATTAACTATGGCTACACCTTC.

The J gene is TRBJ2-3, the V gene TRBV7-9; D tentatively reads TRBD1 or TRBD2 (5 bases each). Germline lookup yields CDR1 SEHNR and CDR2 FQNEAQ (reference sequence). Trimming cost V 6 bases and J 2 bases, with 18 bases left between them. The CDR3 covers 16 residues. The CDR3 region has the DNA TGTGCCAGCAGTTCTCTAATGGGACGGACCACAGATACGCAGTATTTT. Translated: CASSSLMGRTTDTQYF. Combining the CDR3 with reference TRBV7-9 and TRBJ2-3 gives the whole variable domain DTGVSQNPRHKITKRGQNVTFRCDPISEHNRLYWYRQTLGQGPEFLTYFQNEAQLEKSRLLSDRFSAERPKGSFSTLEIQRTEQGDSAMYLCASSSLMGRTTDTQYFGPGTRLTVL.

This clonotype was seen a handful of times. CDR3 sequence: CASSVEGRDTEAFF. The CDR3 DNA reads as TGTGCCAGCAGCGTAGAAGGTAGGGACACTGAAGCTTTCTTT. The chain couples TRBV9 to TRBJ1-1; D gene unclear. The length of the CDR3 is 14 residues. Trimming took off 0 bases at V and 3 bases at J, with 9 bases between the two ends. The germline V gene encodes CDR1 SGDLS and CDR2 YYNGEE.

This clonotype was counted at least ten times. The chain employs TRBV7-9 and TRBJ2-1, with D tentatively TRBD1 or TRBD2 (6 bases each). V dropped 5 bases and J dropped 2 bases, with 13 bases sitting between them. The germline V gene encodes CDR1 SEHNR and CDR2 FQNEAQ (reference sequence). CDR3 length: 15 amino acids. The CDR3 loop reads CASSPPGAAYNEQFF. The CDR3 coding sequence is TGTGCCAGCAGCCCACCGGGGGCAGCCTACAATGAGCAGTTCTTC.

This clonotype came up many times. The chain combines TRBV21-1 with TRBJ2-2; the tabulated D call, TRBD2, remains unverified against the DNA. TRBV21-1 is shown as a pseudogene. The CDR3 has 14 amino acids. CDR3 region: CASSDGRAGGELFF. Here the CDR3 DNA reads TGTGCCAGCTCGGACGGGAGGGCCGGCGGGGAGCTGTTTTTT.

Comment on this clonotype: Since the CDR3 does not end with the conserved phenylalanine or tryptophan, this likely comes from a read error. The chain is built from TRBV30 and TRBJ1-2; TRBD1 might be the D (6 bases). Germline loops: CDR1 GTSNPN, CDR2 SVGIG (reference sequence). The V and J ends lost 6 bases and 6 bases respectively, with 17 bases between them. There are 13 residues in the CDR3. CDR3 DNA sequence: TGTGCCTGCCCCAGGGGAAGTACGGATGGCTACACCATC. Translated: CACPRGSTDGYTI.

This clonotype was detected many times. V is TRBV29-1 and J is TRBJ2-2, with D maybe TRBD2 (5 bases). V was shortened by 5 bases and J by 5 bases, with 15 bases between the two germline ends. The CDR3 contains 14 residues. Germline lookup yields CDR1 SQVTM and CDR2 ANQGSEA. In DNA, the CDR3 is TGCAGCGTTCCCCGCTCCGGGGAGACCGGGGAGCTGTTTTTT. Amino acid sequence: CSVPRSGETGELFF.

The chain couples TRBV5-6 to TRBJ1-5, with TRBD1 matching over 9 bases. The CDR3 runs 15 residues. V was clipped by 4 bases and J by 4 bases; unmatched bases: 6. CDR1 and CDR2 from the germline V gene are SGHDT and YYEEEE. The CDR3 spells CASSRSGTGNQPQHF. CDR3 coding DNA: TGTGCCAGCAGCAGGTCCGGGACAGGGAATCAGCCCCAGCATTTT.

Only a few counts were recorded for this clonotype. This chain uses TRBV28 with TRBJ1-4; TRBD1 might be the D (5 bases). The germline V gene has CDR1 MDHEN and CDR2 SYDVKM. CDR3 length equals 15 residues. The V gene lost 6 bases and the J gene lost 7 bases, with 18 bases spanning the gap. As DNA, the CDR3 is TGTGCCAGCAGCTTCTCCGGGCAGGGATCTGAAAAACTGTTTTTT. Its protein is CASSFSGQGSEKLFF. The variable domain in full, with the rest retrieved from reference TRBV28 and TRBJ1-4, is DVKVTQSSRYLVKRTGEKVFLECVQDMDHENMFWYRQDPGLGLRLIYFSYDVKMKEKGDIPEGYSVSREKKERFSLILESASTNQTSMYLCASSFSGQGSEKLFFGSGTQLSVL.

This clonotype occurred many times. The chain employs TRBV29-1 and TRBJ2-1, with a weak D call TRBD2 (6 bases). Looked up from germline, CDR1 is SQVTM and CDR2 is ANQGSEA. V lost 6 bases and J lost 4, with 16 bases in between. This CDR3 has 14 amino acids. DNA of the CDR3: TGCAGCGTGGCTGGTGGGAGGCCATACAATGAGCAGTTCTTC. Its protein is CSVAGGRPYNEQFF.

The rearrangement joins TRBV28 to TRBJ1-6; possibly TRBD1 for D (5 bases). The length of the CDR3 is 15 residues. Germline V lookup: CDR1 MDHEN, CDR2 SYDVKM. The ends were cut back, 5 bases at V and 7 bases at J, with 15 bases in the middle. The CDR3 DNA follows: TGTGCCAGCAGTACGCACCACGGGGGGAATTCACCCCTCCACTTT. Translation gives CASSTHHGGNSPLHF.

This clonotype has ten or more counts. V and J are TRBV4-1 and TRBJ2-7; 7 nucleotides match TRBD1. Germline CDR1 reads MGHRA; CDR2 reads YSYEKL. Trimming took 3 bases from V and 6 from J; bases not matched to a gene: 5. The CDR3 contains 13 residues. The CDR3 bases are TGCGCCAGCAGCCAGGGACAGTCAGCCGAGCAGTACTTC. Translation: CASSQGQSAEQYF.

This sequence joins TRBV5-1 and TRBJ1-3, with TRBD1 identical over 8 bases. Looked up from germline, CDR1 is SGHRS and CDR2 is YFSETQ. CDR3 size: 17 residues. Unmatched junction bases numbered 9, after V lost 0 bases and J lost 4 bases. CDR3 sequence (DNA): TGCGCCAGCAGCTTGGGGCAGGGGGCCTTCGCCGGAAACACCATATATTTT. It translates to CASSLGQGAFAGNTIYF.

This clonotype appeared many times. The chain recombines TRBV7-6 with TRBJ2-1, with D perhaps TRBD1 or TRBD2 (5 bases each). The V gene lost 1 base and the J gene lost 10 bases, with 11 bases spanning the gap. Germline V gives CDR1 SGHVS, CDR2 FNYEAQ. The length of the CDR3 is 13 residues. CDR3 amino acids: CASSLGLGTEQFF. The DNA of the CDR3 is TGTGCCAGCAGCTTAGGCCTTGGGACGGAGCAGTTCTTC. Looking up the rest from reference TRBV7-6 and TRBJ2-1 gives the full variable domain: GAGVSQSPRYKVTKRGQDVALRCDPISGHVSLYWYRQALGQGPEFLTYFNYEAQQDKSGLPNDRFSAERPEGSISTLTIQRTEQRDSAMYRCASSLGLGTEQFFGPGTRLTVL.